Below, 22 T cell receptor beta chains from the same sample are listed, as sequenced in a study of STAT5B mutations in CD4+ large granular lymphocyte leukemia. Some clones are missing from TCRdb's copy, which holds only in-frame ones; the method was immunoSEQ multiplex PCR. The top ten clones hold around 4.6% of a sample with around 30,000 clones, approximately 86% of them seen once. The sample comprised CD4+ T cells from blood buffy coats. Receptors originate from a human donor in good health.

V gene TRBV30 combines with J gene TRBJ2-1, with D perhaps TRBD1 or TRBD2 (6 bases each). Germline lookup yields CDR1 GTSNPN and CDR2 SVGIG (reference sequence). The V end lost 5 bases, the J end lost 0 bases, and 11 bases lay between the germline ends. The CDR3 loop spans 14 amino acids. In DNA form, the CDR3 reads TGTGCCTGGGGGGGGCGTTCCTCCTACAATGAGCAGTTCTTC. Amino acids: CAWGGRSSYNEQFF.

V gene TRBV16 combines with J gene TRBJ1-5, with no clear D. The CDR3 runs to 15 residues. Germline V gene sequence: CDR1 KGHSY, CDR2 FQNENV. V lost 0 bases to trimming and J lost 3 bases, with 9 bases between them. CDR3 sequence (DNA): TGTGCCAGCAGCCAATCTAAACAGTTCAATCAGCCCCAGCATTTT. Residues: CASSQSKQFNQPQHF. Full variable domain (missing parts from reference TRBV16 and TRBJ1-5): GEEVAQTPKHLVRGEGQKAKLYCAPIKGHSYVFWYQQVLKNEFKFLISFQNENVFDETGMPKERFSAKCLPNSPCSLEIQATKLEDSAVYFCASSQSKQFNQPQHFGDGTRLSIL.

The J gene is TRBJ2-1, the V gene TRBV7-2; D gene ambiguous. Germline CDR1 SGHTA, CDR2 FQGNSA. V gave up 0 bases and J gave up 0 bases, with 9 bases separating them. The CDR3 is 16 residues long. CDR3 residues: CASSLAVRSSYNEQFF. The CDR3 DNA follows: TGTGCCAGCAGCTTAGCCGTCAGGAGCTCCTACAATGAGCAGTTCTTC.

The chain links TRBV28 to TRBJ2-5; 9 bases align to TRBD2. Unmatched junction bases numbered 9, after V lost 4 bases and J lost 3 bases. The CDR3 spans 16 residues. Germline lookup yields CDR1 MDHEN and CDR2 SYDVKM. CDR3 in DNA: TGTGCCAGCAGTTATGGATCTAGCGGGATAAAAGAGACCCAGTACTTC. This codes for CASSYGSSGIKETQYF.

V usage is TRBV7-9 and J usage is TRBJ1-5, with 9 bases that match TRBD1. Trimming removed 5 bases from V and 7 bases from J; junction bases left unmatched: 9. CDR3 size: 15 residues. Germline CDR1 and CDR2: SEHNR and FQNEAQ (reference sequence). The CDR3 bases are TGTGCCAGCAGCCCCGGGACAGGGAGGAACCAGCCCCAGCATTTT. It specifies CASSPGTGRNQPQHF.

The rearrangement joins TRBV19 to TRBJ2-5; D possibly corresponds to TRBD1 (6 bases). The germline V and J ends were trimmed by 3 bases and 2 bases, with 10 bases remaining between them. This CDR3 contains 14 residues. Germline V gives CDR1 LNHDA, CDR2 SQIVND (reference sequence). CDR3 sequence reads: CASSMLTGQETQYF. The CDR3 nucleotides are TGTGCCAGTAGTATGCTTACAGGGCAAGAGACCCAGTACTTC.

The V gene is TRBV11-3, the J gene TRBJ1-1, with D perhaps matching TRBD1 (5 bases). The CDR3 runs 13 residues. V was trimmed by 7 bases and J by 1 base, leaving 10 bases between them. CDR1 is SGHNT, CDR2 YENEEA, per germline. CDR3 sequence reads: CASTQGGNTEAFF. In DNA, the CDR3 is TGTGCCAGCACCCAGGGAGGGAACACTGAAGCTTTCTTT.

The chain couples TRBV6-5 to TRBJ2-3; a possible D gene is TRBD2 (6 bases). There are 12 residues in the CDR3. The germline CDR1 and CDR2 sequences are MNHEY and SVGAGI. The germline V and J ends were trimmed by 8 bases and 2 bases, with 8 bases remaining between them. CDR3 coding DNA: TGTGCCAGCGGGACTTTCACAGATACGCAGTATTTT. Amino acid sequence: CASGTFTDTQYF.

The rearrangement joins TRBV6-5 to TRBJ1-3, with D possibly TRBD1 on 6 matching bases. Germline CDR1 and CDR2: MNHEY and SVGAGI. The CDR3 length is 15 residues. V was clipped by 5 bases and J by 0 bases, with 11 bases between them. CDR3 in amino acids: CASSAVDSSGNTIYF. The CDR3 DNA sequence: TGTGCCAGCAGTGCCGTGGACAGCTCTGGAAACACCATATATTTT.

The V and J genes are TRBV25-1 and TRBJ2-7, with 10 nucleotides matching TRBD1. This CDR3 comprises 15 residues. CDR1 and CDR2 from the germline V gene are MGHDK and SYGVNS. The V segment lost 2 bases and the J segment 3 bases; nucleotides outside the gene matches: 4. The CDR3 DNA reads TGTGCCAGCAGTGAAGAGAGGGACAGGGGCTACGAGCAGTACTTC. Translation: CASSEERDRGYEQYF.

The chain recombines TRBV7-7 with TRBJ2-7; 7 bases are shared with TRBD2. CDR3 length: 15 residues. V shed 1 base and J 5 bases; nucleotides not matched to a gene: 8. CDR1 SSHAT and CDR2 FNYEAQ come from the germline V gene (reference sequence). CDR3 in DNA: TGTGCCAGCAGCTTAGAGGTGGGAGGGCCCCACGAGCAGTACTTC. It yields the protein CASSLEVGGPHEQYF.

The sample holds a few counts of this clone. The J gene is TRBJ1-2, the V gene TRBV18; TRBD1 aligns across 7 bases. The CDR3 contains 12 residues. The V gene end was trimmed by 9 bases and the J gene end by 7 bases; junction bases not matched to a gene: 8. Germline-derived CDR1 and CDR2 are KGHSH and LQKENI. The CDR3 loop is CASADRVGGYTF. DNA for the CDR3: TGTGCCAGTGCAGACAGGGTCGGTGGCTACACCTTC.

The rearrangement uses TRBV19 and TRBJ2-3, with 9 bases that match TRBD2. CDR1 is LNHDA and CDR2 is SQIVND in the germline V gene (reference sequence). Losses at the gene ends were 7 bases for V and 8 bases for J; bases not matched to a gene: 19. This CDR3 has 17 residues. This CDR3 reads CASTHTNSGRSRGTQYF. In nucleotides, the CDR3 is TGTGCCAGTACTCACACCAATAGCGGGAGATCGAGAGGTACGCAGTATTTT.

The J gene is TRBJ2-6, the V gene TRBV7-9; D not certain. The germline CDR1 and CDR2 sequences are SEHNR and FQNEAQ (reference sequence). There are 17 residues in the CDR3. The V end lost 5 bases, the J end lost 5 bases, and 19 bases lay between the germline ends. CDR3 in DNA: TGTGCCAGCAGCACGATATCAGTAGCCCTAAGGGCCAACGTCCTGACTTTC. This translates into CASSTISVALRANVLTF.

The chain uses TRBV6-1 and TRBJ2-3; the match to TRBD2 covers 10 bases. The CDR3 has 14 residues. Germline V gene lookup returns CDR1 MNHNS and CDR2 SASEGT. Trimming took 7 bases from V and 2 from J; bases not matched to a gene: 3. CDR3 sequence: CASTSGRVTDTQYF. CDR3 in DNA: TGTGCCAGCACCAGCGGGAGGGTCACAGATACGCAGTATTTT.

The chain uses TRBV2 and TRBJ1-5; D unresolved. Germline V gene sequence: CDR1 SNHLY, CDR2 FYNNEI. CDR3 length equals 14 residues. The V end was cut by 6 bases, the J end by 0 bases, with 9 bases between. The CDR3 DNA follows: TGTGCCAGCAGAGTACAGTATAGCAATCAGCCCCAGCATTTT. This codes for CASRVQYSNQPQHF.

Notes on this clone: Compared with germline, one end of the junction differs, possibly owing to a read error. The chain couples TRBV4-1 to TRBJ2-1; D uncertain. The CDR3 extends over 12 amino acids. Germline CDR1 and CDR2: MGHRA and YSYEKL. The CDR3 protein is CASSHSHNEQFF. CDR3 bases: TGCGCCAGCAGCCACTCCCACAATGAGCAGTTCTTC.

This CDR3 is CAISGLAGGTDTQYF. CDR3 DNA sequence: TGTGCCATCAGTGGACTAGCGGGGGGCACAGATACGCAGTATTTT. The rearrangement links TRBV10-3 to TRBJ2-3; 12 nucleotides match TRBD2. This CDR3 comprises 15 residues. V gave up 4 bases and J gave up 1 base; unmatched junction bases: 0. From germline, CDR1 is ENHRY and CDR2 SYGVKD.

The chain links TRBV13 to TRBJ2-7; 14 bases match TRBD2. The ends lost 4 bases at V and 1 base at J; junction bases unmatched: 9. The CDR3 covers 18 residues. Per germline, CDR1 PRHDT and CDR2 FYEKMQ (reference sequence). The CDR3 sequence: CASSSPGLAGVGSYEQYF. CDR3 DNA sequence: TGTGCCAGCAGCTCCCCGGGACTAGCGGGAGTGGGTTCCTACGAGCAGTACTTC. The variable domain in full, completed from reference TRBV13 and TRBJ2-7, reads AAGVIQSPRHLIKEKRETATLKCYPIPRHDTVYWYQQGPGQDPQFLISFYEKMQSDKGSIPDRFSAQQFSDYHSELNMSSLELGDSALYFCASSSPGLAGVGSYEQYFGPGTRLTVT.

This clone came up once. The J gene is TRBJ2-1, the V gene TRBV27; D is ambiguous. The germline gives CDR1 MNHEY, CDR2 SMNVEV (reference sequence). CDR3 length: 13 amino acids. V lost 5 bases and J lost 8, with 13 bases in between. The CDR3 DNA is TGTGCCAGCAGTCTCCTGACCAACCATGAGCAGTTCTTC. Its protein product is CASSLLTNHEQFF.

The chain recombines TRBV19 with TRBJ2-7; D is undetermined. The CDR3 contains 12 residues. Germline CDR1 is LNHDA and CDR2 is SQIVND (reference sequence). The V end lost 7 bases, the J end lost 6 bases, and 13 bases lay between the germline ends. CDR3 region: CASIMEEAEQYF. Written as DNA, the CDR3 is TGTGCCAGTATCATGGAAGAGGCCGAGCAGTACTTC.

This CDR3 reads CASSQAPATSAETQYF. CDR3 DNA: TGCGCCAGCAGCCAAGCCCCGGCGACTAGCGCAGAGACCCAGTACTTC. V and J are TRBV4-3 and TRBJ2-5; 8 positions match TRBD2. The CDR3 sequence is 16 residues long. Germline CDR1 reads LGHNA; CDR2 reads YSLEER. The J segment lost 4 bases and the V segment lost 1 base, leaving 8 bases of the junction unmatched.